This T cell receptor (beta chain) was sequenced in a study of PD-L1 blockade in urothelial cancer. Indicated time point: pretreatment peripheral blood. This CDR3 is built from 14 residues. V lost 1 base and J lost 2, with 9 bases in between. Germline CDR1 is SGHTA and CDR2 is FQGNSA. TCRdb keeps only in-frame clones here, not all; method: immunoSEQ multiplex PCR. The table lists 75,000 to 95,000 clones, over 80% of them singletons, with 6.5% to 8% in the top ten. The specimen comprised PBMCs, sampled around atezolizumab (anti-PD-L1) treatment. V gene TRBV7-2 combines with J gene TRBJ2-7, with a tentative D call TRBD2 (6 bases). The clonotype originates from a man aged 35-49 years with urothelial cancer. CDR3: CASSLGERAYEQYF. In DNA form, the CDR3 reads TGTGCCAGCAGCTTAGGGGAGCGGGCCTACGAGCAGTACTTC.